This T cell receptor beta chain was documented in a study of blood T cells in healthy people across ages. The CDR3 spans 16 residues. The V gene end was trimmed by 5 bases and the J gene end by 1 base; junction bases not matched to a gene: 7. Germline loops: CDR1 MNHEY, CDR2 SVGAGI. A second PCR, run for roughly 7 to 12 cycles, used a sample-barcoded 5' primer plus a J-beta primer mix. Every cDNA molecule bore a tag from a template-switch adaptor containing 12 random nucleotides. Via MiXCR, TCRdb re-called the 5' RACE reads, giving one row per CDR3 protein. The repertoire holds approximately 730,000 distinct CDR3 sequences, with roughly 50% as singletons.

The genes are TRBV6-5 and TRBJ2-2; 7 nucleotides agree with TRBD2. The sequencing sample was made of blood. The TCR was taken from a man older than 75 in good health. As DNA, the CDR3 is TGTGCCAGCAGTATTCAAGCGGGGAAGAACACCGGGGAGCTGTTTTTT. It translates to CASSIQAGKNTGELFF.